Each of the 31 T cell receptor beta chains below was sequenced from the same sample in a study of cytomegalovirus exposure and HLA in healthy donors. With 60 Vbeta and 13 Jbeta primers, the PCR was carried out. TCRdb's table, derived via immunoSEQ multiplex PCR, lists solely in-frame clones and lacks some. The profile covers 150,000 to 200,000 clones, with approximately 83% appearing a single time and around a tenth taken by the ten largest. Specimen: PBMCs. Receptors originate from a man between 18 and 29 years old in good health and CMV-seropositive.

This rearrangement joins TRBV10-3 to TRBJ2-2; 10 bases fit TRBD1. V lost 5 bases, J lost 5 bases, and 5 bases stayed unmatched. Germline V CDR1 and CDR2: ENHRY, SYGVKD. The CDR3 totals 15 residues. The CDR3 bases are TGTGCCATCAGTCCAGGGACAGGGGAGACCGGGGAGCTGTTTTTT. This gives the protein CAISPGTGETGELFF.

This chain connects TRBV7-9 to TRBJ2-1, with TRBD2 matching 8 bases. The CDR3 is 15 residues long. With V trimmed by 8 bases and J by 2 bases, 8 bases remained unmatched. Germline V gives CDR1 SEHNR, CDR2 FQNEAQ (reference sequence). For the CDR3, the DNA is TGTGCCAGCTCTCCTCGGGGGGGCCCCTACAATGAGCAGTTCTTC. Translated: CASSPRGGPYNEQFF.

The rearrangement links TRBV13 to TRBJ2-7, with 7 bases identical to TRBD1. The CDR3 covers 14 residues. Per the germline V gene, CDR1 is PRHDT and CDR2 is FYEKMQ (reference sequence). The junction had 7 bases not matched to a gene; V was cut back by 4 bases and J by 4 bases. The CDR3 spells CASSSGQYQYEQYF. Written as DNA, the CDR3 is TGTGCCAGCAGCTCGGGACAGTACCAATACGAGCAGTACTTC.

The gene calls are TRBV5-1 and TRBJ2-6; possibly TRBD1 for D (6 bases). CDR1 is SGHRS, CDR2 YFSETQ, per germline. The CDR3 loop spans 19 amino acids. Trimming pared 4 bases from V and 0 bases from J, leaving 20 bases between. CDR3 protein: CASSGRDHRARSGANVLTF. In nucleotides, the CDR3 is TGCGCCAGCAGCGGACGGGATCACAGGGCTCGCTCTGGGGCCAACGTCCTGACTTTC.

This clone was picked up one time. The chain carries TRBV4-1 and TRBJ2-1; 14 positions match TRBD2. The CDR3 loop spans 15 amino acids. The V gene's germline CDR1 is MGHRA and CDR2 YSYEKL. J gave up 10 bases and V 4 bases, and 6 bases lay outside the gene matches. DNA of the CDR3: TGCGCCAGCAGCCCGACTAGCGGGGGGGCCTGGGAGCAGTTCTTC. It specifies CASSPTSGGAWEQFF.

This chain connects TRBV5-4 to TRBJ1-2; 8 bases match TRBD1. Unmatched junction bases numbered 17, after V lost 5 bases and J lost 5 bases. The CDR3 is 17 amino acids. Germline values: CDR1 SGHNT, CDR2 YYREEE (reference sequence). The chain's CDR3 is CASRSSRDRTSRYGYTF. Written as DNA, the CDR3 is TGTGCCAGCAGATCGTCTCGGGACAGGACGTCTCGGTATGGCTACACCTTC.

This chain joins TRBV15 and TRBJ1-1; weak D call: TRBD1 (6 bases). The CDR3 has 16 amino acids. The germline CDR1 and CDR2 sequences are LNHNV and YYDKDF (reference sequence). V lost 1 base, J lost 3 bases, and 15 bases lay in between. Here the CDR3 DNA reads TGTGCCACCAGCAGAGGGCCTTACAGGGACCACACTGAAGCTTTCTTT. Protein product: CATSRGPYRDHTEAFF.

The chain uses TRBV6-5 and TRBJ2-1, with D possibly being TRBD2 (6 bases). With 0 bases removed from V and 5 bases from J, the gap between germline ends came to 14 bases. Per germline, CDR1 MNHEY and CDR2 SVGAGI. There are 16 residues in the CDR3. The CDR3 DNA is TGTGCCAGCAGTTACTCGCCGGGACTCCTTGACAATGAGCAGTTCTTC. Translation: CASSYSPGLLDNEQFF.

This clone appeared a single time. This chain links TRBV7-2 with TRBJ2-5; weak D call: TRBD1 (5 bases). The CDR3 is made up of 15 amino acids. V gave up 1 base and J gave up 1 base, with 10 bases separating them. Germline loops: CDR1 SGHTA, CDR2 FQGNSA. The DNA of the CDR3 is TGTGCCAGCAGCTTAGATGGCAGGGCCCAAGAGACCCAGTACTTC. Protein product: CASSLDGRAQETQYF.

The V gene is TRBV9, the J gene TRBJ2-1; 10 nucleotides agree with TRBD2. The germline gives CDR1 SGDLS, CDR2 YYNGEE. The J segment lost 7 bases and the V segment lost 0 bases, leaving 7 bases of the junction unmatched. This CDR3 is built from 16 residues. Written as DNA, the CDR3 is TGTGCCAGCAGCGTAGTGGAGCGGGGGGGTTTGAATGAGCAGTTCTTC. Its protein product is CASSVVERGGLNEQFF.

The rearrangement uses TRBV27 and TRBJ2-5; D may be TRBD1 (6 bases). From germline, CDR1 is MNHEY and CDR2 SMNVEV (reference sequence). V lost 3 bases and J 1 base, leaving 12 bases between the germline ends. This CDR3 spans 15 amino acids. CDR3 coding DNA: TGTGCCAGCAGTTTCGGACAGAGGCCCCAAGAGACCCAGTACTTC. Protein product: CASSFGQRPQETQYF.

The chain has TRBV7-8 and TRBJ2-3; 8 bases match TRBD2. The CDR3 runs to 15 residues. With 4 bases clipped from V and 9 bases from J, the junction kept 12 bases outside the gene matches. CDR1 and CDR2 from the germline V gene are SGHVS and FQNEAQ. Here the CDR3 reads CASSSRDTAGVTQYF. CDR3 nucleotide sequence: TGTGCCAGCAGCTCCCGGGACACAGCGGGAGTGACGCAGTATTTT.

This chain joins TRBV14 and TRBJ1-2; D unresolved. Per germline, CDR1 SGHDN and CDR2 FVKESK. The CDR3 extends over 14 amino acids. V dropped 2 bases and J dropped 6 bases, with 13 bases sitting between them. CDR3: CASSQLSGWNGYTF. The DNA of the CDR3 is TGTGCCAGCAGCCAACTATCGGGGTGGAATGGCTACACCTTC. The full variable domain, with the rest looked up from reference TRBV14 and TRBJ1-2, is EAGVTQFPSHSVIEKGQTVTLRCDPISGHDNLYWYRRVMGKEIKFLLHFVKESKQDESGMPNNRFLAERTGGTYSTLKVQPAELEDSGVYFCASSQLSGWNGYTFGSGTRLTVV.

The rearrangement links TRBV2 to TRBJ1-3, with TRBD1 matching 8 bases. V lost 5 bases, J lost 2 bases, and 2 bases stayed unmatched. The CDR3 loop spans 14 amino acids. Germline V gene lookup returns CDR1 SNHLY and CDR2 FYNNEI. CDR3 coding DNA: TGTGCCAGCAGTAAGGACAGGGCTGGAAACACCATATATTTT. Its translation: CASSKDRAGNTIYF.

This clone was seen only once. The J gene is TRBJ2-1, the V gene TRBV9; TRBD2 agrees at 15 bases. CDR1 is SGDLS, CDR2 YYNGEE, per germline. The J segment lost 0 bases and the V segment lost 4 bases, leaving 8 bases of the junction unmatched. The CDR3 is 19 residues long. In DNA, the CDR3 is TGTGCCAGCAGCCCCGGGACTAGCGGGGGGCTAAGCTCCTACAATGAGCAGTTCTTC. Its protein is CASSPGTSGGLSSYNEQFF.

Sample share makes this clone large. The genes are TRBV5-1 and TRBJ1-3, with no clear D. Germline lookup yields CDR1 SGHRS and CDR2 YFSETQ. V lost 0 bases and J 4 bases, leaving 8 bases between the germline ends. The CDR3 covers 14 residues. The DNA of the CDR3 is TGCGCCAGCAGCTTGGATACTGAAGGAAACACCATATATTTT. This codes for CASSLDTEGNTIYF.

DNA for the CDR3: TGTGCCAGCAGTGGGTACAGGGTGGACTATGGCTACACCTTC. Translation gives CASSGYRVDYGYTF. The gene calls are TRBV6-1 and TRBJ1-2; D is possibly TRBD1 (6 bases). V was clipped by 4 bases and J by 3 bases, with 12 bases between them. The CDR3 totals 14 residues. The germline V gene has CDR1 MNHNS and CDR2 SASEGT.

V usage is TRBV7-8 and J usage is TRBJ2-7, with 10 bases lining up with TRBD2. This CDR3 has 14 residues. The germline gives CDR1 SGHVS, CDR2 FQNEAQ. V trimming: 2 bases; J trimming: 2 bases; junction bases outside the gene matches: 0. CDR3 in amino acids: CASSLLAGAYEQYF. CDR3 coding DNA: TGTGCCAGCAGCTTACTAGCGGGAGCCTACGAGCAGTACTTC.

The V call is TRBV15, the J call TRBJ2-6; TRBD2 agrees at 9 bases. CDR3 length: 18 amino acids. Germline V CDR1 and CDR2: LNHNV, YYDKDF (reference sequence). The V and J ends lost 0 bases and 4 bases, in that order; junction bases with no gene match: 7. In nucleotides, the CDR3 is TGTGCCACCAGCAGAGATATCCTAGCGGGGACCGGGGCCAACGTCCTGACTTTC. Amino acid sequence: CATSRDILAGTGANVLTF.

This chain joins TRBV12-5 and TRBJ2-6, with TRBD1 matching over 8 bases. Trimming at V came to 7 bases and at J to 0 bases, leaving 8 bases not matched to a gene. This CDR3 region has 17 residues. In germline, CDR1 is LGHNT, CDR2 FRNRAP. CDR3 DNA: TGTGCTAGTGCCTCCCAGGGGGCGAACTCTGGGGCCAACGTCCTGACTTTC. It codes for CASASQGANSGANVLTF.

This clone is a singleton in its sample. Within the sample, other DNA sequences also encode this same CDR3. The rearrangement uses TRBV7-2 and TRBJ1-4; D call uncertain. Per germline, CDR1 SGHTA and CDR2 FQGNSA. The CDR3 runs 15 residues. Trimming removed 1 base from V and 5 bases from J, with 11 bases in between. In DNA form, the CDR3 reads TGTGCCAGCAGCTTAGTAGCCACCCGAAATGAAAAACTGTTTTTT. Its protein product is CASSLVATRNEKLFF.

The chain has TRBV27 and TRBJ2-7; maybe TRBD1 (8 bases). Germline-derived CDR1 and CDR2 are MNHEY and SMNVEV (reference sequence). CDR3 length: 14 amino acids. Deletions cut 8 bases from V and 3 bases from J, with 17 bases between. This CDR3 is CASGRQGRGYEQYF. CDR3 nucleotide sequence: TGTGCCAGCGGACGACAGGGGAGGGGCTACGAGCAGTACTTC.

V usage is TRBV27 and J usage is TRBJ1-1, with a possible D match to TRBD1 (6 bases). The V and J ends lost 6 bases and 2 bases respectively, with 19 bases between them. This CDR3 contains 16 residues. Looked up from germline, CDR1 is MNHEY and CDR2 is SMNVEV (reference sequence). CDR3 nucleotide sequence: TGTGCCAGCAGCTTGTTCGTGGACAGACTAAACACTGAAGCTTTCTTT. This translates into CASSLFVDRLNTEAFF.

This clone was found once. The V gene is TRBV27, the J gene TRBJ2-7; a possible D gene is TRBD1 (5 bases). V gave up 3 bases and J gave up 2 bases, with 17 bases separating them. There are 16 residues in the CDR3. Looked up from germline, CDR1 is MNHEY and CDR2 is SMNVEV (reference sequence). CDR3 protein: CASSFLGQASTYEQYF. CDR3 sequence (DNA): TGTGCCAGCAGTTTCTTGGGGCAGGCTTCTACCTACGAGCAGTACTTC.

This rearrangement joins TRBV18 to TRBJ1-1; 7 bases match TRBD1. This CDR3 has 14 residues. Germline-derived CDR1 and CDR2 are KGHSH and LQKENI. Trimming at V came to 3 bases and at J to 2 bases, leaving 3 bases not matched to a gene. This CDR3 is CASSPGTANTEAFF. CDR3 sequence (DNA): TGTGCCAGCTCACCTGGGACAGCTAACACTGAAGCTTTCTTT.

The rearrangement links TRBV5-1 to TRBJ2-7, with TRBD1 matching over 8 bases. Trimming removed 4 bases from V and 10 bases from J; junction bases left unmatched: 4. Germline assignment: CDR1 SGHRS and CDR2 YFSETQ. The CDR3 sequence is 11 residues long. In nucleotides, the CDR3 is TGCGCCAGCAGCCAAGGACAGGGACAGTACTTC. It encodes CASSQGQGQYF. Using reference TRBV5-1 and TRBJ2-7 for the parts outside the CDR3, the full variable domain is KAGVTQTPRYLIKTRGQQVTLSCSPISGHRSVSWYQQTPGQGLQFLFEYFSETQRNKGNFPGRFSGRQFSNSRSEMNVSTLELGDSALYLCASSQGQGQYFGPGTRLTVT.

The chain links TRBV19 to TRBJ1-6, with TRBD1 identical over 9 bases. The CDR3 length is 16 residues. Germline CDR1 reads LNHDA; CDR2 reads SQIVND (reference sequence). V trimming: 8 bases; J trimming: 11 bases; junction bases outside the gene matches: 16. CDR3 amino acids: CASQVIGTGLRAPLHF. Here the CDR3 DNA reads TGTGCCAGTCAGGTGATCGGGACAGGGTTAAGGGCACCCCTCCACTTT.

CDR3: CASSIAGGSSYEQYF. The CDR3 region has the DNA TGTGCCAGCAGTATAGCGGGGGGAAGCTCCTACGAGCAGTACTTC. The chain combines TRBV6-5 with TRBJ2-7; 10 bases agree with TRBD2. Losses at the gene ends were 5 bases for V and 0 bases for J; bases not matched to a gene: 4. The CDR3 sequence is 15 residues long. Germline assignment: CDR1 MNHEY and CDR2 SVGAGI.

As DNA, the CDR3 is TGTGCCATCAGTGGGAGTAACTATGGCTACACCTTC. It is translated as CAISGSNYGYTF. The J gene is TRBJ1-2, the V gene TRBV10-3, with D unresolved. Per germline, CDR1 ENHRY and CDR2 SYGVKD. V shed 4 bases and J shed 1 base, with 4 bases lying between them. CDR3 size: 12 residues.

V usage is TRBV29-1 and J usage is TRBJ2-7, with D possibly TRBD1 on 5 matching bases. The CDR3 length is 10 residues. Germline CDR1 SQVTM, CDR2 ANQGSEA. The ends were cut back, 7 bases at V and 6 bases at J, with 10 bases in the middle. This CDR3 reads CSAVGAEQYF. The CDR3 DNA reads TGCAGCGCCGTTGGGGCCGAGCAGTACTTC.

Written as DNA, the CDR3 is TGTGCCAGCAGCTCGGACGGGGTACGCACCGGGGAGCTGTTTTTT. Amino acids: CASSSDGVRTGELFF. The chain recombines TRBV5-6 with TRBJ2-2; maybe TRBD2 (5 bases). The V end lost 3 bases, the J end lost 4 bases, and 13 bases lay between the germline ends. Looked up from germline, CDR1 is SGHDT and CDR2 is YYEEEE. The CDR3 is made up of 15 amino acids.